This TCR beta chain stems from a study of blood T cells in healthy people across ages. The study, taken as a whole, reports: Total diversity from one million sequenced T cells was likely underestimated.

The use of a sample-barcoded 5' primer and a J-beta primer mix characterized a second PCR of roughly 6 to 11 cycles. Individual samples furnished no less than 3 million CDR3-containing paired-end reads apiece. Each CDR3 protein is one row after TCRdb ran MiXCR on the 5' RACE reads. The repertoire holds about 1.5 million distinct CDR3 sequences, with 40% to 45% as singletons. This clonotype has a count of ten or more. Its antigen is still unknown. V lost 1 base to trimming and J lost 1 base, with 10 bases between them. The V gene's germline CDR1 is SQVTM and CDR2 ANQGSEA. The CDR3 spans 14 residues. The specimen was blood. This clonotype was sampled from a woman between 18 and 29 years old in good health. The chain employs TRBV29-1 and TRBJ2-5; a weak D match, TRBD2 (6 bases). Here the CDR3 reads CSVEGAGSQETQYF. Here the CDR3 DNA reads TGCAGCGTTGAAGGGGCGGGATCCCAAGAGACCCAGTACTTC.